Presented here are 7 T cell receptor beta chains from one specimen sequenced in a study of T cell responses to AZD1222 COVID-19 vaccine. Libraries were prepared by immunoSEQ multiplex PCR; TCRdb keeps only in-frame clonotypes and omits some of them. The data show tens of thousands of clones, approximately 90% seen once. Sequenced here: peripheral blood, sampled 28 days after the second AZD1222 dose. The receptors come from an adult who received the AZD1222 COVID-19 vaccine.

This clone occurred once. CDR3 region: CASRSPRGAKNIQYF. In nucleotides, the CDR3 is TGTGCCAGCAGGTCGCCCCGGGGGGCCAAAAACATTCAGTACTTC. The chain uses TRBV6-5 and TRBJ2-4; TRBD2 might be the D (6 bases). V was trimmed by 6 bases and J by 1 base, leaving 13 bases between them. CDR1 MNHEY and CDR2 SVGAGI come from the germline V gene. The CDR3 covers 15 residues.

The V gene is TRBV19, the J gene TRBJ1-2; D uncertain. This CDR3 has 15 residues. The V gene's germline CDR1 is LNHDA and CDR2 SQIVND (reference sequence). Between the trimmed V and J ends, which lost 8 bases and 0 bases, there was a span of 16 bases. The CDR3 coding sequence is TGTGCCAGTCGCATTTCCACTCCGACTAACTATGGCTACACCTTC. This sequence encodes CASRISTPTNYGYTF.

This clone was detected once. The rearrangement links TRBV3-1 (or the pseudogene TRBV3-2) to TRBJ1-5; 9 nucleotides line up with TRBD1. V lost 3 bases to trimming and J lost 9 bases; unmatched junction nucleotides: 9. The CDR3 spans 15 residues. Per germline, CDR1 LGHDT and CDR2 YNNKEL (reference sequence). The CDR3, as DNA: TGTGCCAGCAGCCAGAGACAGGGGGGAGATCGGCCCCAGCATTTT. Translating it yields CASSQRQGGDRPQHF.

The chain recombines TRBV24-1 with TRBJ1-1; no firm D call. This CDR3 comprises 14 residues. Germline V gene data show CDR1 as KGHDR and CDR2 as SFDVKD. The V end lost 5 bases, the J end lost 4 bases, and 13 bases lay between the germline ends. The CDR3 DNA reads TGTGCCACCAGTGGCTTCCCAGATAGCACTGAAGCTTTCTTT. Translated: CATSGFPDSTEAFF.

This clone was seen only a few times. The chain has TRBV9 and TRBJ1-6; the match to TRBD1 covers 8 bases. Germline assignment: CDR1 SGDLS and CDR2 YYNGEE. The CDR3 is 16 residues long. After removal of 4 bases from V and 8 bases from J, the junction contained 11 bases not matched to a gene. The CDR3 nucleotides are TGTGCCAGCAGCTCGGACAGGGCCGGCCGCTATTCACCCCTCCACTTT. The encoded protein is CASSSDRAGRYSPLHF.

This chain connects TRBV7-3 to TRBJ1-5, with D hard to call. V lost 5 bases to trimming and J lost 6 bases, with 8 bases between them. Germline CDR1 and CDR2: SGHTA and FQGTGA. The CDR3 sequence is 12 residues long. This chain's CDR3 is CASSTYGQPQHF. CDR3 nucleotide sequence: TGTGCCAGCAGCACCTATGGTCAGCCCCAGCATTTT.

The chain carries TRBV13 and TRBJ1-5; the D is unclear. Germline CDR1 reads PRHDT; CDR2 reads FYEKMQ (reference sequence). The V end lost 2 bases, the J end lost 6 bases, and 5 bases lay between the germline ends. The CDR3 totals 12 residues. The CDR3 DNA reads TGTGCCAGCAGCTTATTTGGTCAGCCCCAGCATTTT. It yields the protein CASSLFGQPQHF.